There are a few counts of the clone carrying this TCR beta chain. This sample was taken from a study of shared clonotypes between healthy human individuals. The germline V gene encodes CDR1 SGHRS and CDR2 YFSETQ. The CDR3 loop spans 15 amino acids. The germline V and J ends were trimmed by 5 bases and 4 bases, with 16 bases remaining between them. Profiling relied on immunoSEQ multiplex PCR, and the TCRdb table lists in-frame clones only, not all of them. This sample has about 670,000 clones, with about three quarters found just once. CD4+ cells underwent separation, giving CD45RA+ naive and CD45RA-negative memory subsets.

The specimen sequenced was memory CD4+ T cells sorted from blood. Subset noted: CD45RA-negative fraction. The V gene is TRBV5-1, the J gene TRBJ2-1, with D perhaps being TRBD1 or TRBD2 (5 bases each). The clonotype comes from a woman between 25 and 40 years old in good health. CDR3 loop: CASSLRDGSYNEQFF. CDR3 DNA: TGCGCCAGCAGTCTCCGGGACGGATCGTACAATGAGCAGTTCTTC.